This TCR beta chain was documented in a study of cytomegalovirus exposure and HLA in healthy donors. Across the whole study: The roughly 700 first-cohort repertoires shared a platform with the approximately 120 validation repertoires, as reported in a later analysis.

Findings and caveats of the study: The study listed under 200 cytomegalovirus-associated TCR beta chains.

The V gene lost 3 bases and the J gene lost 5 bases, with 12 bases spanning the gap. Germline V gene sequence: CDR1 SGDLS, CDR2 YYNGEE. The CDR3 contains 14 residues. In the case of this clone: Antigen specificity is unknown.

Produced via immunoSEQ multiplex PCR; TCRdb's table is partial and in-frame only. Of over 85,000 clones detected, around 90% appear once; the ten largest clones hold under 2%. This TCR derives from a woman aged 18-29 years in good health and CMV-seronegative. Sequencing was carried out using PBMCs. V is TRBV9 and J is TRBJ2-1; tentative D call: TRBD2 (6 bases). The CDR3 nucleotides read TGTGCCAGCAGCGCTGGGCTAGCGAACAATGAGCAGTTCTTC. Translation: CASSAGLANNEQFF.